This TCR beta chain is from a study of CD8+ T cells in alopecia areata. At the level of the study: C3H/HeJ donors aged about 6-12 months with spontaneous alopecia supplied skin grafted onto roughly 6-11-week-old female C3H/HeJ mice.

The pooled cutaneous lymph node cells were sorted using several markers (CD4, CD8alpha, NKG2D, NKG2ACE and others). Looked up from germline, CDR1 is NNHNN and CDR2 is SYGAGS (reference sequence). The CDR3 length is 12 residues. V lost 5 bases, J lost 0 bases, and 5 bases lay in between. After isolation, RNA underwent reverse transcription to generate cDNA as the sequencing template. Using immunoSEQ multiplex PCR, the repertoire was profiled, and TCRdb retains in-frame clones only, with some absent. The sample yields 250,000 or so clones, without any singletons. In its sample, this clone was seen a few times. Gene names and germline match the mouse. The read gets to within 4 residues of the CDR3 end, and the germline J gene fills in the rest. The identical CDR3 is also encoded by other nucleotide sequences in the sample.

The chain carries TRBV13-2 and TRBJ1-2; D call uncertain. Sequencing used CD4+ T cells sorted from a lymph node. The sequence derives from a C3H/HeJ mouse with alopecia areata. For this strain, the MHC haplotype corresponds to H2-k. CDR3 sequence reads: CASGAANSDYTF. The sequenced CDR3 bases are TGTGCCAGCGGCGCAGCAAACTCC.